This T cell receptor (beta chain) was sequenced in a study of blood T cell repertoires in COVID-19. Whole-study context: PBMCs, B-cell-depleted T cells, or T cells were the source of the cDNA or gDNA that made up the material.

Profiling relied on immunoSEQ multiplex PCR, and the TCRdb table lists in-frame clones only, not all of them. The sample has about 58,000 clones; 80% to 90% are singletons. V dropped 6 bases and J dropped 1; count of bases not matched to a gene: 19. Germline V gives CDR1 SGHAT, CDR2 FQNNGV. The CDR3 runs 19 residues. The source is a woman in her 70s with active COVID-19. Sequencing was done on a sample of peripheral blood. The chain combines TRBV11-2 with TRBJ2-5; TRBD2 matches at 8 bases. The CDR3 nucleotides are TGTGCCAGCAGGGCTTGGTTAGCGGGAATCAATACACCCCAAGAGACCCAGTACTTC. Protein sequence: CASRAWLAGINTPQETQYF.